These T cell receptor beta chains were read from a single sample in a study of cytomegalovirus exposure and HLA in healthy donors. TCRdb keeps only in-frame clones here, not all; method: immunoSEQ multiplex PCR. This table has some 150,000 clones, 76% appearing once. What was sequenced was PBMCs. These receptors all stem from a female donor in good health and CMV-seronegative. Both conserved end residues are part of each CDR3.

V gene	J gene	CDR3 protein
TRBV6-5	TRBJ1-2	CASSPGQTYGYTF
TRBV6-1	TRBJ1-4	CASSRTGHNEKLFF
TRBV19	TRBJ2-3	CASSIGSGGLTDTQYF
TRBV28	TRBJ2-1	CASSLQGGQQFF
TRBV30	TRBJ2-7	CAGGGSSYEQYF
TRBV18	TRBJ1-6	CASSPHPNSNSPLHF
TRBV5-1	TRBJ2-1	CASSLIRSEQFF
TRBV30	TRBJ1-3	CAWSGTIRNTIYF
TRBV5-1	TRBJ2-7	CASSLVAERVFTHEQYF
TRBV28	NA	CASVTSDTYEQYF
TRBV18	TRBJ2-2	CASSPAPSGRTGELFF
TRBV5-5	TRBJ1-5	CASRQGAPINQPQHF
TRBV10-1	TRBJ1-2	CASTRSLDHNYGYTF
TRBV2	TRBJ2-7	CASRRNDRAYEQYF
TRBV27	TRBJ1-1	CASSLGTVGNTEAFF
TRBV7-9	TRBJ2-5	CASSLGLAGDQETQYF
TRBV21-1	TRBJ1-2	CASSNPGQGTGYTF
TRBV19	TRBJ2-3	CASREGGIGDTQYF
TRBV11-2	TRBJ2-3	CASSTRTGRFDTQYF
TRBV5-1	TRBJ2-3	CASSAGLAGRYIDTQYF
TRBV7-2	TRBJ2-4	CASSSPGQSIQYF
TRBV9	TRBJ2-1	CASSVAPGQYNEQFF
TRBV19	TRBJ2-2	CASISADAGGYTGELFF
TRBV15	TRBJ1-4	CATSRVRGFGEKLFF
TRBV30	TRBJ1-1	CAWSIRQGRTLSTEAFF
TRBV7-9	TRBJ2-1	CASSGGRERNNEQFF
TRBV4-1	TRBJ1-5	CASSQSQVGNQPQHF
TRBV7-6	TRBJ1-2	CASSQRVGFGYTF
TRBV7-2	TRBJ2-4	CASSLVGGRGNIQYF
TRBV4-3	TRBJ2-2	CASSQDRLATGELFF
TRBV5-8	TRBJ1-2	CASSFGRGITGYTF
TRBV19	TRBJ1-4	CASLEPGTGYEKLFF
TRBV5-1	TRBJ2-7	CASSTGNYEQYF
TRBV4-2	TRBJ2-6	CASRLETLSGANVLTF
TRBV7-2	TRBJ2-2	CASSGGLAGPGELFF
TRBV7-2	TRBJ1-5	CASSLDRAQPQHF
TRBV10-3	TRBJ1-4	CAIRDSVNEKLFF
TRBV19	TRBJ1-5	CASSIGRYRGESNQPQHF
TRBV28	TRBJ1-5	CATNAGGLNQPQHF
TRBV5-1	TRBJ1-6	CASKRTGGINSPLHF
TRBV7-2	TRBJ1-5	CASSLEGGAVGPRHF
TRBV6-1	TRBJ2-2	CASASSGMGTGELFF
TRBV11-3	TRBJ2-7	CASSSSPEQYF
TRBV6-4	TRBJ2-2	CASSDAGGNTGELFF
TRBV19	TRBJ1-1	CASSSQQGDYDEAFF